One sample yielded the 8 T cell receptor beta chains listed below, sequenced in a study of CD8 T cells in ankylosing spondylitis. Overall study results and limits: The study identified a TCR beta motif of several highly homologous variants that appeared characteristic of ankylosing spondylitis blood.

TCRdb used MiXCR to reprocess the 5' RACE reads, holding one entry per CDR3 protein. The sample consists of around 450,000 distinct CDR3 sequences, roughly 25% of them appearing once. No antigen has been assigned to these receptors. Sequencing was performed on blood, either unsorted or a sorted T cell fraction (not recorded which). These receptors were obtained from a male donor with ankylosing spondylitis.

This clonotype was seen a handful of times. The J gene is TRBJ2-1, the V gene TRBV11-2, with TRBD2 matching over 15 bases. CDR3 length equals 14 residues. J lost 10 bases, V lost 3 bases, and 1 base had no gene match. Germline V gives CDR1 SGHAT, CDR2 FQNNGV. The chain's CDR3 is CASSFGTSGREQFF. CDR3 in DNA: TGTGCCAGCAGCTTCGGGACTAGCGGGAGGGAGCAGTTCTTC.

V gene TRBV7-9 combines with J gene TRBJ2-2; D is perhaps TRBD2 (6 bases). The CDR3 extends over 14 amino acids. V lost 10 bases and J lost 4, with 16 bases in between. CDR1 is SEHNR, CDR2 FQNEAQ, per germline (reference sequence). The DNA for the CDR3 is TGTGCCACCCAAGGGCGGGACTCCACCGGGGAGCTGTTTTTT. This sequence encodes CATQGRDSTGELFF.

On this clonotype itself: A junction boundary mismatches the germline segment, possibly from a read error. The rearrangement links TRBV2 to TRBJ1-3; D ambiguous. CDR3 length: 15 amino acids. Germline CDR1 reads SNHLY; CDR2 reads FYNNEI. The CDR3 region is CASSEGRSSGNTIYF. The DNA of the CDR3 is TGTGCCAGCAGCGAAGGACGGAGCTCTGGAAACACCATATATTTT. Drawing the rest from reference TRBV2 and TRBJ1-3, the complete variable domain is EPEVTQTPSHQVTQMGQEVILRCVPISNHLYFYWYRQILGQKVEFLVSFYNNEISEKSEIFDDQFSVERPDGSNFTLKIRSTKLEDSAMYFCASSEGRSSGNTIYFGEGSWLTVV.

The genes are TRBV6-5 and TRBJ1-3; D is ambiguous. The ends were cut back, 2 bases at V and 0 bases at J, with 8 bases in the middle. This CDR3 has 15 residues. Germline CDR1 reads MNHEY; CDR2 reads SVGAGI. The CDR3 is CASSYGRVSGNTIYF. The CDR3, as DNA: TGTGCCAGCAGTTACGGCCGGGTCTCTGGAAACACCATATATTTT.

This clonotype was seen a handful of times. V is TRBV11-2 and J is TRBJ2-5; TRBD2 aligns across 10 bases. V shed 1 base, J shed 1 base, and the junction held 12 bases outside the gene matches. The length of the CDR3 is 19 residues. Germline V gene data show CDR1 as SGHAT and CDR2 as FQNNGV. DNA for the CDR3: TGTGCCAGCAGCTTAGTCCCCGGGACTAGCGCGTCCAGCCAAGAGACCCAGTACTTC. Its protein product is CASSLVPGTSASSQETQYF.

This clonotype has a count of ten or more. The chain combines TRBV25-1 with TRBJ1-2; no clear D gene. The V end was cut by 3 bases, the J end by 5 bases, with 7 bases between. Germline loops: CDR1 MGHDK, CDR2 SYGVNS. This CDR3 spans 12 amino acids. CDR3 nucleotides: TGTGCCAGCAGTGACAGCCGGTATGGCTACACCTTC. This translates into CASSDSRYGYTF.

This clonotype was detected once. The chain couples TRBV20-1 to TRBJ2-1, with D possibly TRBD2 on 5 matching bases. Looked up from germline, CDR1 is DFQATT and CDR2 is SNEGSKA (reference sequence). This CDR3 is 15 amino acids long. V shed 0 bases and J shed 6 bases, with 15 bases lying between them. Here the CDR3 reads CSARDQPGWGNEQFF. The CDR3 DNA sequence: TGCAGTGCTAGAGATCAACCGGGATGGGGCAATGAGCAGTTCTTC.

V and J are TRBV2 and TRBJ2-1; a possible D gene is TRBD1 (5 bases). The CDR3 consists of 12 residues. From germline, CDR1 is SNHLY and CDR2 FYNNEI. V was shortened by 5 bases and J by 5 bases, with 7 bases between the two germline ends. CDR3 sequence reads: CASSPTDNEQFF. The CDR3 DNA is TGTGCCAGCAGTCCGACAGACAATGAGCAGTTCTTC. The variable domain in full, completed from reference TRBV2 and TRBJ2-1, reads EPEVTQTPSHQVTQMGQEVILRCVPISNHLYFYWYRQILGQKVEFLVSFYNNEISEKSEIFDDQFSVERPDGSNFTLKIRSTKLEDSAMYFCASSPTDNEQFFGPGTRLTVL.